This is a list of T cell receptor beta chains from one sample in a study of cytomegalovirus exposure and HLA in healthy donors. Only in-frame clones appear in the TCRdb table, and some are missing; sequencing was by immunoSEQ multiplex PCR. The sample yields around 190,000 clones, about 81% seen once. The sequencing sample was made of PBMCs. The receptors stem from a woman aged 25 to 39 in good health and CMV-seronegative. Both conserved end residues are part of each CDR3. D genes are given only for firm matches. Size is stated for part of the rows, as once, few or many counts, or as a class when the clone is expanded.

V	size	D	J	DNA	CDR3
TRBV6-5	.	TRBD2	TRBJ2-3	TGTGCCAGCAGTTGGGGACTAGCGGGAACCGATACGCAGTATTTT	CASSWGLAGTDTQYF
TRBV2	few	.	TRBJ1-5	TGTGCCAGCAGTGAGAGCGGGTACAATCAGCCCCAGCATTTT	CASSESGYNQPQHF
TRBV5-6	.	.	TRBJ1-4	TGTGCCAGCAGCTTGCCGCTAGCTAATGAAAAACTGTTTTTT	CASSLPLANEKLFF
TRBV5-6	.	.	TRBJ1-3	TGTGCCAGCAGCAAGTTGAACTGGAGGGGAAACACCATATATTTT	CASSKLNWRGNTIYF
TRBV18	.	TRBD2	TRBJ2-7	TGTGCCAGCTCACCACGCGGGAGAGTCTACGAGCAGTACTTC	CASSPRGRVYEQYF
TRBV27	once	TRBD1	TRBJ1-1	TGTGCCAGCACCGACAGGGGCACTGAAGCTTTCTTT	CASTDRGTEAFF
TRBV11-2	few	.	TRBJ1-2	TGTGCCAGCAGCTTAGCTGGCAGGGGCTATGGCTACACCTTC	CASSLAGRGYGYTF
TRBV19	.	.	TRBJ1-2	TGTGCCAGTAGTATGCAGGCGCATGGCTACACCTTC	CASSMQAHGYTF
TRBV19	.	TRBD2	TRBJ2-1	TGTGCCAGTAAGCCGCGGGGGGCAGCGGGCCCCTACAATGAGCAGTTCTTC	CASKPRGAAGPYNEQFF
TRBV19	few	.	TRBJ1-6	TGTGCCAGTAGTTGGGACTTTAATTCACCCCTCCACTTT	CASSWDFNSPLHF
TRBV4-2	.	TRBD1	TRBJ1-6	TGTGCCAGCAGCCAAGTGACAGGGGTCTATAATTCACCCCTCCACTTT	CASSQVTGVYNSPLHF
TRBV7-9	few	TRBD1	TRBJ1-1	TGTGCCAGCAGCCAAAGCAGACAGGGTGAAGCTTTCTTT	CASSQSRQGEAFF
TRBV6-1	.	.	TRBJ1-5	TGTGCCTACGGTCAGCCCCAGCATTTT	CAYGQPQHF
TRBV10-2	.	.	TRBJ2-7	TGCGCCGCGAGGGAGAGCAGATCCTACGAGCAGTACTTC	CAARESRSYEQYF
TRBV7-2	.	TRBD2	TRBJ2-1	TGTGCCAGCGAGCGGGGTAGTATGAATGAGCAGTTCTTC	CASERGSMNEQFF
TRBV5-6	.	.	TRBJ1-1	TGTGCCAGCAGCCCTACGAGCGGTACGGGGGGAACTGAAGCTTTCTTT	CASSPTSGTGGTEAFF